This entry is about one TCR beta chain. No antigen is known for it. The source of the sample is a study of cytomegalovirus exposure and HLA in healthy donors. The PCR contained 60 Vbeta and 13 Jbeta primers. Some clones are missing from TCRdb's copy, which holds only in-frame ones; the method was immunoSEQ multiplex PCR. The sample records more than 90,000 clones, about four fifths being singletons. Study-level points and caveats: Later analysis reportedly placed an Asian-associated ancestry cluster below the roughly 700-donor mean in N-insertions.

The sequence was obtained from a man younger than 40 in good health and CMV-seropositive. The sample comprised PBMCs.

CDR3 sequence reads: CASSEQQGGGYTF. CDR3 sequence (DNA): TGTGCCAGCAGTGAGCAGCAGGGTGGGGGCTACACCTTC. The rearrangement links TRBV2 to TRBJ1-2; D is perhaps TRBD1 (5 bases). The V and J ends lost 3 bases and 8 bases respectively, with 13 bases between them. In germline, CDR1 is SNHLY, CDR2 FYNNEI. The CDR3 sequence is 13 residues long.